The subject of this entry is one T cell receptor beta chain. In the authors' methods: Reference gene primer amplification yielded estimated nucleated cell counts. Measured with immunoSEQ multiplex PCR; TCRdb has only the in-frame clones, and not every one. Clone size and the V and J calls come from that table; the DNA yielded D and trimming. Among over 140,000 clones listed, roughly four fifths were seen once. V shed 0 bases, J shed 3 bases, and the junction held 4 bases outside the gene matches. CDR1 GTSNPN and CDR2 SVGIG come from the germline V gene (reference sequence). The CDR3 has 14 amino acids. This sample was taken from a study of blood T cell repertoires in COVID-19. Turning to the study itself: Spain, Italy and the United States supplied samples that represented acute and convalescent COVID-19. Sources were T cells, B-cell-depleted T cells, or PBMCs; the material itself was cDNA or gDNA.

The source of this sequence is a woman aged 45 to 65 with active or convalescent COVID-19. Sample: peripheral blood. This chain connects TRBV30 to TRBJ1-1; 7 bases map to TRBD1. CDR3 DNA sequence: TGTGCCTGGAGTGTACGACAGGGATACACTGAAGCTTTCTTT. Residues: CAWSVRQGYTEAFF. The full variable domain, rest sourced from reference TRBV30 and TRBJ1-1, is SQTIHQWPATLVQPVGSPLSLECTVEGTSNPNLYWYRQAAGRGLQLLFYSVGIGQISSEVPQNLSASRPQDRQFILSSKKLLLSDSGFYLCAWSVRQGYTEAFFGQGTRLTVV.